These T cell receptor beta chains were read from a single sample in a study of OX40 agonist ivuxolimab in advanced cancers. Measured with immunoSEQ multiplex PCR; TCRdb has only the in-frame clones, and not every one. The sample includes about 110,000 clones, 91% of them seen just once. Here the sequenced sample was CD4+ or CD8+ T cells sorted from blood, taken in a trial of the OX40 agonist ivuxolimab. The receptors here all came from an adult with an advanced solid tumor such as melanoma, head and neck, liver or kidney cancer. Each CDR3 is given with its conserved first and last residue. A D gene is named only where the DNA matches it firmly. Only some rows state a clone size, as once, few, many or a class for expanded clones.

abundance	d_gene	j_gene	v_gene	CDR3nt	CDR3aa
.	TRBD1	TRBJ2-4	TRBV19	TGTGCCAGTAGTATGGACAGGCGCAAAAACATTCAGTACTTC	CASSMDRRKNIQYF
.	.	TRBJ1-5	TRBV28	TGTGCCAGCAGTGCCGGGACGGGGAATCAGCCCCAGCATTTT	CASSAGTGNQPQHF
.	.	TRBJ1-1	TRBV7-6	TGTGCCAGCAGCTTAGACGGGAGCACTGAAGCTTTCTTT	CASSLDGSTEAFF
.	TRBD1	TRBJ2-7	TRBV15	TGTGCCACCAGCCCCCGGGACAGGGACGACGAGCAGTACTTC	CATSPRDRDDEQYF
once	TRBD1	TRBJ2-7	TRBV6-6	TGTGCCAGCAGTTCGGGACAGTACTACGAGCAGTACTTC	CASSSGQYYEQYF
.	.	TRBJ1-3	TRBV5-6	TGTGCCAGCAGTCTAAGGGCAGGAGCCTACTCTGGAAACACCATATATTTT	CASSLRAGAYSGNTIYF
.	TRBD2	TRBJ2-1	TRBV30	TGTGCCTGGAGTGTAGCGGGAGGGCCGTCTGAGCAGTTCTTC	CAWSVAGGPSEQFF
.	.	TRBJ1-2	TRBV6-5	TGTGCCAGCAGCCCCGGTGGGGGATTTGTGTATGGCTACACCTTC	CASSPGGGFVYGYTF
.	.	TRBJ1-2	TRBV7-2	TGTGCCAGCAGCTTAATAAGTAACTATGGCTACACCTTC	CASSLISNYGYTF
few	.	TRBJ1-5	TRBV28	TGTGCCAGCAGTTTAGGCAGGGCGGATCAGCCCCAGCATTTT	CASSLGRADQPQHF
.	TRBD2	TRBJ2-7	TRBV11-2	TGTGCCAGCAGCTTAGAAGGGACTAGCGGGAGCTACGAGCAGTACTTC	CASSLEGTSGSYEQYF
.	TRBD2	TRBJ2-3	TRBV7-2	TGTGCCAGCAGCGACATCCTAGCGGGAAGCACAGATACGCAGTATTTT	CASSDILAGSTDTQYF
.	.	TRBJ1-2	TRBV14	TGTGCCAGCAGCCAAGAGGCAGGGGACCTCTATGGCTACACCTTC	CASSQEAGDLYGYTF
.	.	TRBJ2-2	TRBV18	TGTGCCAGCTCCCAAGGACGAGGGGGCGGGGAGCTGTTTTTT	CASSQGRGGGELFF
.	.	TRBJ2-2	TRBV11-2	TGTGCCAGCAGCTTAGCCCTAGCGAAGAACACCGGGGAGCTGTTTTTT	CASSLALAKNTGELFF
.	TRBD2	TRBJ2-1	TRBV4-1	TGCGCCAGCAGCCAAGTCTCCGGGACTAGTTTGTTCTTC	CASSQVSGTSLFF
.	TRBD1	TRBJ2-3	TRBV18	TGTGCCAGCTCACTGACAGGGAGCACAGATACGCAGTATTTT	CASSLTGSTDTQYF
.	TRBD2	TRBJ2-3	TRBV7-3	TGTGCCAGCAGCCCCGTTGGAGCGGGAGGCACAGATACGCAGTATTTT	CASSPVGAGGTDTQYF
.	TRBD1	TRBJ1-1	TRBV6-1	TGTGCCAGCAGTGAAGACAGGGGGGACACTGAAGCTTTCTTT	CASSEDRGDTEAFF
.	.	TRBJ2-2	TRBV4-3	TGCGCCAGCAGCCAAGATCGTCAGGGCGTCGGGGAGCTGTTTTTT	CASSQDRQGVGELFF
.	.	TRBJ1-3	TRBV5-3	TGTGCCAGGCTCGAGGAGCGGGTTTTAACTGGAAACACCATATATTTT	CARLEERVLTGNTIYF
.	.	TRBJ1-4	TRBV7-3	TGTGCCAGCAGCGCGAATGAAAAACTGTTTTTT	CASSANEKLFF
.	.	TRBJ2-5	TRBV20-1	TGCAGTGCTCGGCTGAGAGAGACCCAGTACTTC	CSARLRETQYF
.	.	TRBJ1-4	TRBV7-9	TGTGCCAGCAGTACCAGCTGGGGGGAACCTGAAAAACTGTTTTTT	CASSTSWGEPEKLFF
once	TRBD2	TRBJ2-1	TRBV5-1	TGCGCCAGCAGAAGACTAGCAGAAAACAATGAGCAGTTCTTC	CASRRLAENNEQFF
once	TRBD1	TRBJ2-7	TRBV6-5	TGTGCCAGCAGGACGTACCCGACAGGGGCCTACGAGCAGTACTTC	CASRTYPTGAYEQYF
.	TRBD2	TRBJ2-1	TRBV27	TGTGCCAGCAGTCCCCGACTAGCGGGAGTTATAGATGAGCAGTTCTTC	CASSPRLAGVIDEQFF
.	TRBD2	TRBJ2-3	TRBV7-9	TGTGCCAGCAGCTTAGGCGGGAGTGCCACAGATACGCAGTATTTT	CASSLGGSATDTQYF
.	.	TRBJ1-1	TRBV19	TGTGCCAGTATCTTCGGGAGAGACACTGAAGCTTTCTTT	CASIFGRDTEAFF
.	TRBD1	TRBJ1-1	TRBV19	TGTGCCAGTAGTCCTGGACAGGGAAGGAACACTGAAGCTTTCTTT	CASSPGQGRNTEAFF
.	.	TRBJ2-1	TRBV9	TGTGCCAGCAGCCTCTCCCTCGGAGGTGAACCGCGGCAGTTCTTC	CASSLSLGGEPRQFF
.	.	TRBJ1-2	TRBV27	TGTGCCAGCAGGGGGACAACTAACTATGGCTACACCTTC	CASRGTTNYGYTF
.	TRBD1	TRBJ2-2	TRBV27	TGTGCCACTTCTCCGGGACAGATATCCCTCGGGGAGCTGTTTTTT	CATSPGQISLGELFF
.	.	TRBJ2-3	TRBV4-3	TGCGCCAGCAGCCAAGCCATCGCCAGCGGGAGCACAGATACGCAGTATTTT	CASSQAIASGSTDTQYF
.	.	TRBJ2-7	TRBV6-5	TGTGCCAGCAGTTTCGGACAGCACCACGAGCAGTACTTC	CASSFGQHHEQYF
.	.	TRBJ2-1	TRBV18	TGTGCCAGCTCACCACCGAGGGCAGAGTCCTACAATGAGCAGTTCTTC	CASSPPRAESYNEQFF
.	TRBD1	TRBJ2-7	TRBV2	TGTGCCATTCTGGGACAGGGAACCTACGAGCAGTACTTC	CAILGQGTYEQYF
.	.	TRBJ1-1	TRBV6-1	TGTGCCAGCAGTTCGACAGTTGAAGCTTTCTTT	CASSSTVEAFF
.	.	TRBJ1-5	TRBV7-9	TGTGCCAGCAGCTTAGCAGGGGATCAGCCCCAGCATTTT	CASSLAGDQPQHF
.	TRBD2	TRBJ2-1	TRBV6-5	TGTGCCAGCAGTTACCTCTCTAGCGGGGCCCGTAATGAGCAGTTCTTC	CASSYLSSGARNEQFF
.	TRBD1	TRBJ1-1	TRBV7-6	TGTGCCAGCAGCCCCACCGGACAGGGGGGCACTGAAGCTTTCTTT	CASSPTGQGGTEAFF
.	.	TRBJ1-4	TRBV18	TGTGCCAGCTCACCACGGACAGCTGAAAATGAAAAACTGTTTTTT	CASSPRTAENEKLFF
.	TRBD1	TRBJ2-7	TRBV28	TGTGCCGACCGGAGGGACAGGGGGGCCTACGAGCAGTACTTC	CADRRDRGAYEQYF
.	.	TRBJ2-1	TRBV9	TGTGCCAGCAGCGGCCTCAGGGGGAGGTCCTACAATGAGCAGTTCTTC	CASSGLRGRSYNEQFF
.	TRBD1	TRBJ2-1	TRBV9	TGTGCCAGCAGTACAGGGGGTCCCTACAATGAGCAGTTCTTC	CASSTGGPYNEQFF
few	TRBD2	TRBJ2-1	TRBV28	TGTGCCAGCAGTTTACGTGTGGCGGGAGGAGCTCAGTTCTTC	CASSLRVAGGAQFF
.	.	TRBJ1-5	TRBV5-8	TGTGCCAGCAGCCCGGGGGAGGTTGGGAATCAGCCCCAGCATTTT	CASSPGEVGNQPQHF
.	TRBD1	TRBJ2-7	TRBV5-6	TGTGCCAGCAGCTTGGATGGGACAGACAACGAGCAGTACTTC	CASSLDGTDNEQYF
.	.	TRBJ2-5	TRBV11-3	TGTGCCAGCAGCCCACCCGGGACACCATCAGAGACCCAGTACTTC	CASSPPGTPSETQYF
.	.	TRBJ1-1	TRBV5-4	TGTGCCAGCAGAGCGGGGCGCGACACTGAAGCTTTCTTT	CASRAGRDTEAFF
.	.	TRBJ1-2	TRBV9	TGTGCCAGCAGCGTACCCGCACAGGGAACCGACTATGGCTACACCTTC	CASSVPAQGTDYGYTF
.	TRBD2	TRBJ2-7	TRBV4-3	TGCGCCAGCAGCCGCACCCGGGACTACTCCTACGAGCAGTACTTC	CASSRTRDYSYEQYF
few	TRBD2	TRBJ2-1	TRBV7-8	TGTGCCAGCATGTTAAGGACTAGCGTTCATGAGCAGTTCTTC	CASMLRTSVHEQFF
.	.	TRBJ2-2	TRBV19	TGTGCCAGTAGTACCGCCGGGGAGCTGTTTTTT	CASSTAGELFF